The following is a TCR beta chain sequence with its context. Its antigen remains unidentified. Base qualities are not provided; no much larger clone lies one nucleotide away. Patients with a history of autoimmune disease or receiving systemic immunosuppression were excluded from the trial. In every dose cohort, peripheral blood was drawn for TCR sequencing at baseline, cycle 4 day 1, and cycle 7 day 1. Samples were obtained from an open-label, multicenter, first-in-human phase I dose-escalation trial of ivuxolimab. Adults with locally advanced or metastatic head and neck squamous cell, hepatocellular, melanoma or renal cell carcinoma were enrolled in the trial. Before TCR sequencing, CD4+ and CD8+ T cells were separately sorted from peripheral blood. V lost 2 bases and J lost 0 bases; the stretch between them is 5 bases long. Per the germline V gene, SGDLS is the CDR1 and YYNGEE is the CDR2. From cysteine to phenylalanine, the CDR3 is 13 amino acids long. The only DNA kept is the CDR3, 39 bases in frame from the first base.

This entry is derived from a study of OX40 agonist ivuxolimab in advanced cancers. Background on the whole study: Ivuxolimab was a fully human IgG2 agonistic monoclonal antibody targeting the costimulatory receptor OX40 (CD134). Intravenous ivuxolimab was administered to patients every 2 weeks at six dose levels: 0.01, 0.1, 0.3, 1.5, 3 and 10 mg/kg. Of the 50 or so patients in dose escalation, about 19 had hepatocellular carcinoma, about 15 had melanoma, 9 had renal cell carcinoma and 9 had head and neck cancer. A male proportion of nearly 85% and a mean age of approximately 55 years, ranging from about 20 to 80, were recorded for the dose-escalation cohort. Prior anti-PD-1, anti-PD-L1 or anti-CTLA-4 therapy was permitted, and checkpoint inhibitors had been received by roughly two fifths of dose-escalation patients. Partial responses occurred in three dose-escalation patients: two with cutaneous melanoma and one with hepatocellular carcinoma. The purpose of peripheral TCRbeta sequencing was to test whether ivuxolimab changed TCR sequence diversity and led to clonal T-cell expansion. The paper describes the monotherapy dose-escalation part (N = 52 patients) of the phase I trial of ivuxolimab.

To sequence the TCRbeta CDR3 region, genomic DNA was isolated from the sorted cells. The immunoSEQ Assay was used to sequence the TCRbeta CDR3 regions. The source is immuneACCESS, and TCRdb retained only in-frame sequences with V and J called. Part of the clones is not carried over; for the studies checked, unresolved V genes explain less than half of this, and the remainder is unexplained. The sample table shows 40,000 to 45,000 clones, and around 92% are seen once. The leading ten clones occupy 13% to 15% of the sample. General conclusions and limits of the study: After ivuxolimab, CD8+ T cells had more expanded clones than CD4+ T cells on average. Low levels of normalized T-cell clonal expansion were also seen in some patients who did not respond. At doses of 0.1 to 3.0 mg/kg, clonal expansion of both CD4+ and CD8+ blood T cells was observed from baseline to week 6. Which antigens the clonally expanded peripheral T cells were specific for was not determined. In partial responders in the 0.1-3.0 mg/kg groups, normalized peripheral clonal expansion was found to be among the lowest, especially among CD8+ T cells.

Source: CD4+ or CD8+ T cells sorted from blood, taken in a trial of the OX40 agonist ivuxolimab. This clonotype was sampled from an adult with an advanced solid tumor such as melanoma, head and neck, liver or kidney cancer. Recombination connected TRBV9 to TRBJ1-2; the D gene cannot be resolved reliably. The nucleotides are TGTGCCAGCAGCGTTGCCCCTAACTATGGCTACACCTTC. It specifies CASSVAPNYGYTF.